This TCR beta chain was sequenced in a study of cytomegalovirus exposure and HLA in healthy donors (dated by TCRdb to about 2017). A note on the overall study: An earlier analysis of 587 of the donors reported about 260 Gb of sequence data and 100 million to 120 million unique TCR beta sequences obtained from approximately 180 million T cells. Around 320 gigabases of sequencing data and tens of millions of unique TCR sequences were included in an early release covering 550 to 650 HLA-typed donors. The genetic ancestry cluster associated with self-reported Caucasian donors included about 84% of the 300 to 400 genotyped donors. The study was designed to test whether signatures of past pathogen exposure could be identified by cataloging public T cell receptors. The study used immunosequencing to profile the T cell repertoires of several hundred subjects and linked those repertoires to cytomegalovirus serostatus. A separate validation cohort of more than 100 different subjects was used in addition to the approximately 640-subject first cohort. To predict cytomegalovirus infection status, the study brought together high-throughput TCR immunosequencing, statistical association of individual TCRs with disease status, and machine learning. To study patterns of TCR occurrence, a later analysis re-analyzed previously published TCR beta repertoires from 650 to 750 donors and added high-resolution HLA genotyping. In the later analysis, no new phenotypic data were used to find candidate immune exposures; instead, reliance was placed on TCR beta sequences and their occurrence across donors. In an earlier analysis of about 590 of the donors, high-throughput TCR beta sequencing was used to judge whether each TCR beta V gene segment behaved as functional or pseudogenic. Donor age, sex, ethnicity and CMV serostatus were compiled together with the repertoire data. A later genetic analysis used genome-wide SNP genotypes for 398 of the 666 donors, treating that subset as a discovery cohort. All discovery cohort repertoires had been generated on a single sequencing platform. HLA typing covered class I and class II loci at four-digit resolution. Typing coverage varied by locus: roughly 629-640 donors for A, B, C, DRB1 and DQB1; roughly 510 for DQA1; more than 600 for DPA1; roughly 450 for DPB1. Because of strong linkage in the cohort, 5 or 6 DR-DQ haplotypes were treated as single units for association and clustering. Among 350 to 400 genotyped donors of the cohort, an average of approximately 230,000 unique TCR beta nucleotide sequences were sequenced per donor, approximately 20% of them non-productive.

Findings and caveats that apply to the study as a whole: According to a later analysis, most CMV-associated TCR beta chains appeared to be HLA-restricted, and the HLA associations seemed to be driven largely by CMV exposure. The authors suggested that the approach could potentially be generalized to other disease states and immunological phenotypes. V-gene and J-gene trimming of TCR beta chains was associated with a missense DCLRE1C variant in a later genetic analysis, and the association was replicated in an independent cohort. Broadly in line with IMGT annotations, most TCR beta V segments showed up in productive rearrangements about 87% or about 30% of the time in an earlier analysis of several hundred of the donors. According to a later analysis, parvovirus B19, influenza, CMV and Epstein-Barr virus appeared linked to several top co-occurrence clusters. A group of highly shared sequence variants was considered likely to be a technical artifact of the sequencing pipeline. A later analysis found that TCR association rates varied across HLA loci, with DRB1 alleles showing the most associated TCRs and HLA-C alleles the fewest. Most TCR sequences were observed very rarely across donors, whereas some public TCRs were present in many individuals. The classifier was reported to diagnose cytomegalovirus status with high specificity and sensitivity in both the original and validation cohorts. Specific HLA alleles were associated with 15,000 to 20,000 TCR beta sequences at a false discovery rate of 0.05 in a later analysis. Because the 87-base-pair reads could not distinguish some IMGT-functional V segments, including TRBV6-2 and TRBV6-3, those segments were excluded. Only TCR beta chains were sequenced in this cohort, and the absence of alpha or paired-chain data limited detectable features. Because counts were too low, about 15 rarely observed V segments, including chromosome 9 orphons, were left out of the earlier analysis of 587 of the donors. A further reported finding was that TCR beta sequences accurately predicted the HLA-A and HLA-B alleles for most subjects in the first cohort. Sequencing depth was assumed to be roughly uniform across donors in the presence/absence analyses, though that assumption may not hold. A few of the identified cytomegalovirus-associated TCR beta chains were confirmed in vitro to be specific for cytomegalovirus antigens. When HLA alleles, especially DR and DQ, strongly co-occurred, attributing TCR associations to individual alleles was difficult. The only immune exposure information available for the cohort was CMV serostatus. A later genetic analysis reported fewer N-insertions in productive TCRs among donors in an Asian-associated ancestry cluster than the approximately 670-donor mean. Correlated functional status among segregating V segments might reflect linkage disequilibrium, but an unknown experimental factor could not be ruled out. A later analysis found that HLA-associated TCR beta chains were more clonally expanded and had lower generation probabilities than equally common non-associated chains. The study listed around 160 TCR beta chains as associated with cytomegalovirus. Because HLA typing was unavailable for some donors at each locus, only the typed subset was used in association tests.

Receptors were amplified or captured by the immunoSEQ multiplex PCR assay. A mixture of 60 forward primers for TCR Vbeta segments and 13 reverse primers for TCR Jbeta segments was used in the multiplex PCR. The CDR3 region of rearranged TCR beta genes was amplified from genomic DNA with a multiplex PCR assay. The Illumina HiSeq System was used to sequence the amplified TCR beta libraries as 87-base-pair reads. Turning to the authors' computational methods: A later analysis counted tens of millions of unique TCR beta chains across the 550 to 750 repertoires, and 10 million to 11 million of these chains were shared by at least two donors. Raw reads were error-corrected and collapsed into unique sequences with a nearest-neighbor algorithm that merged closely related sequences to remove PCR and sequencing errors. V, D and J gene segments were assigned by aligning CDR3 sequences to IMGT reference sequences. For a sequence to be retained, a match of at least six nucleotides was required to both a V gene segment and a J gene segment. Rearrangements were classified as productive when the CDR3 lacked stop codons and remained in frame with V and J, and all other rearrangements were classified as non-productive. Following IMGT convention, CDR3 was defined as the stretch from the second conserved V-encoded cysteine up to the conserved J-encoded phenylalanine. Sequences without an unambiguous match to a single V gene segment were excluded from the earlier analysis of almost 600 of the donors. In an earlier analysis of some 590 of the donors, a V segment was called functional when productive rearrangements were above 56.7%, and segregating when the standard deviation between donors exceeded 5%. To diagnose cytomegalovirus status from the catalog of TCR beta chain sequences, a statistical classification framework was built. V and J gene assignment, in a later analysis, came from comparing TCR nucleotide sequences with IMGT/GENE-DB human TR gene sequences. A later analysis assigned CDR3 sequences and most-parsimonious VDJ recombination scenarios with the TCRdist pipeline. In a later analysis, each TCR beta chain was defined by its CDR3 amino acid sequence together with its V-gene family, and reads without a unique V-gene family were excluded. In a later analysis, around 600 highly shared, low-generation-probability nucleotide sequences were removed to address suspected cross-contamination and a sequencing artifact. In a later analysis, a clonal expansion index for each public chain was calculated from normalized within-repertoire ranks of inferred template counts. In a later analysis, generation probabilities were computed using a VDJ recombination model fitted to out-of-frame rearrangements, and the results were checked against IGoR. Hypergeometric tests were used in a later analysis to score TCR-TCR, TCR-HLA and TCR-CMV co-occurrence, with a repertoire-size bias correction applied to the TCR pairs. False discovery rates were estimated in a later analysis by permuting HLA or CMV assignments 20 times. In a later analysis, co-occurring TCRs were grouped using DBSCAN, and TCRdist sequence similarity was added for clustering within HLA-allele-positive subsets. Repertoires with fewer than 30,000 or more than 120,000 public chains, plus five repertoires with anomalous nucleotide sharing, were excluded from co-occurrence clustering. In its TCRdb copy, this immuneACCESS table keeps in-frame sequences only and misses some clones. Where compared with another copy, unresolved V genes explain less than half of these, and the others have no known cause. For V, J and clone size, that table is used; D and trimming come from the DNA. This sample lists fewer than 250,000 clones; roughly 80% were detected once. 0.22% of the sample comes from the top ten.

Trimming at the junction amounts to 7 bases on V and 5 bases on J, and the germline ends lie 11 bases apart. The CDR3 has 12 amino acids, counting the end cysteine and phenylalanine. The CDR3 DNA has 36 bases and is translated from base 1. From the germline V gene, CDR1 is MNHNS and CDR2 is SASEGT. The cohort comprised some 730 healthy bone marrow donors. At the time of sampling, every cohort member was nominally healthy, though immune exposures that went unrecorded were likely present. The donor was CMV seronegative and was included in the group of about 350 seronegative cohort members. Every donor gave a peripheral blood sample, and the peripheral blood mononuclear cells from that sample were used for TCR beta sequencing. Genomic DNA was extracted from the blood cell samples with the Qiagen DNeasy Blood Extraction Kit. This clone was counted only a few times. The antigen this receptor binds is unknown. No much larger clone exists at a distance of one base, and base qualities are not known.

Sequenced sample: PBMCs. The sequence joins TRBV6-1 to TRBJ1-1, and the D gene may be TRBD1, 5 bases matching. The clonotype comes from a girl aged 2 to 9 in good health and CMV-seronegative. The nucleotides read TGTGCCAGCACCCTTGGGGGGACTGAAGCTTTCTTT. This is translated as CASTLGGTEAFF.